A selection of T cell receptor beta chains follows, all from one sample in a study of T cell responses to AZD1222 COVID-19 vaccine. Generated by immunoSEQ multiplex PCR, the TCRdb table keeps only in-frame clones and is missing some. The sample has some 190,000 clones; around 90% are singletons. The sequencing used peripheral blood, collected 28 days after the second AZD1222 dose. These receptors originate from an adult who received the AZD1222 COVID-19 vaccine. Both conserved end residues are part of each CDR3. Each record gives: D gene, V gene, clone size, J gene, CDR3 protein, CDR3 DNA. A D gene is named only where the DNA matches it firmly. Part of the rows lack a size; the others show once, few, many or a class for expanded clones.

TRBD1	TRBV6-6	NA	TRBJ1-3	CASRDSGNTIYF	TGTGCCAGCCGGGACAGCGGAAACACCATATATTTT
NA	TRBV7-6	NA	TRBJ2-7	CASSIRYREYNEQYF	TGTGCCAGCAGTATACGATACAGGGAGTATAACGAGCAGTACTTC
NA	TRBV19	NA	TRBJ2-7	CASRSGGGTNEQYF	TGTGCCAGTAGATCTGGGGGAGGAACTAACGAGCAGTACTTC
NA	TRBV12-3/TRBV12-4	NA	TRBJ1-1	CASSRLGEAFF	TGTGCCAGCAGCCGACTTGGAGAAGCTTTCTTT
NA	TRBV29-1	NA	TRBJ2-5	CSVDPINRDTQYF	TGCAGCGTTGATCCTATAAACCGGGACACCCAGTACTTC
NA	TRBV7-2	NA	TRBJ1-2	CASSSEGRLLYGYTF	TGTGCCAGCAGCTCCGAAGGCAGGCTGCTTTATGGCTACACCTTC
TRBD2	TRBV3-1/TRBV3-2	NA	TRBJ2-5	CASSQVAGGQETQYF	TGTGCCAGCAGCCAAGTAGCGGGGGGACAAGAGACCCAGTACTTC
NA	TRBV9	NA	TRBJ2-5	CASSGLTGQTQYF	TGTGCCAGCAGCGGCTTGACGGGCCAGACCCAGTACTTC
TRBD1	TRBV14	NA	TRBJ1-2	CASRRGTGRGYTF	TGTGCCAGCAGGCGGGGGACAGGGCGAGGCTACACCTTC
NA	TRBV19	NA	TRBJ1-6	CASSSRDNSPLHF	TGTGCCAGTAGTAGCCGGGATAATTCACCCCTCCACTTT
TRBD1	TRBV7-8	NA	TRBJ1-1	CASSLEGAGTEAFF	TGTGCCAGCAGCTTGGAGGGGGCGGGAACTGAAGCTTTCTTT
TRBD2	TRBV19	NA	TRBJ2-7	CASKTSGRNEQYF	TGTGCCAGTAAGACTAGCGGGAGAAACGAGCAGTACTTC
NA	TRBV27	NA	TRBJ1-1	CASSFGQGATEAFF	TGTGCCAGCAGTTTCGGGCAGGGAGCCACTGAAGCTTTCTTT
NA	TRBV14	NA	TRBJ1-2	CASSQIRGANGYTF	TGTGCCAGCAGCCAAATCCGGGGGGCTAACGGCTACACCTTC
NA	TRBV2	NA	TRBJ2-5	CASRGLQETQYF	TGTGCCAGCCGCGGCCTCCAAGAGACCCAGTACTTC
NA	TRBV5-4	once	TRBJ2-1	CASSWPIRDLNNEQFF	TGTGCCAGCAGCTGGCCAATCCGGGACCTTAACAATGAGCAGTTCTTC
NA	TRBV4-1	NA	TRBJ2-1	CASSHLGGPYNEQFF	TGCGCCAGCAGTCACTTGGGGGGCCCCTACAATGAGCAGTTCTTC
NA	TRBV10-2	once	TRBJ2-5	CASSEDSPGSQYF	TGCGCCAGCAGTGAGGACAGTCCAGGGTCCCAGTACTTC
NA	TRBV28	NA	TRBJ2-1	CASSLTQGRSNEQFF	TGTGCCAGCAGTTTAACTCAGGGCCGGAGCAATGAGCAGTTCTTC
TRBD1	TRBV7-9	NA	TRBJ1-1	CASSLDQGGMNTEAFF	TGTGCCAGCAGCTTAGATCAGGGGGGAATGAACACTGAAGCTTTCTTT
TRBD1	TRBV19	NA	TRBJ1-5	CASIGQGGVRNQPQHF	TGTGCCAGTATTGGACAGGGAGGAGTGCGCAATCAGCCCCAGCATTTT
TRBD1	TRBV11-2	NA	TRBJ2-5	CASSYGQGTETQYF	TGTGCCAGCAGCTATGGACAGGGGACAGAGACCCAGTACTTC
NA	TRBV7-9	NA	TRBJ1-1	CASSTKGGAFF	TGTGCCAGCAGCACAAAGGGTGGCGCTTTCTTT
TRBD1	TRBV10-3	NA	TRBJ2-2	CATGTAKNTGELFF	TGTGCCACCGGGACAGCTAAAAACACCGGGGAGCTGTTTTTT
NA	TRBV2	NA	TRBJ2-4	CASRKAPGENIQYF	TGTGCCAGCAGAAAGGCCCCGGGGGAAAACATTCAGTACTTC
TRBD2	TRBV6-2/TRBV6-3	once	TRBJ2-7	CASSYPLSGASGPSSYEQYF	TGTGCCAGCAGTTACCCCCTGTCTGGGGCTAGCGGGCCCAGCTCCTACGAGCAGTACTTC
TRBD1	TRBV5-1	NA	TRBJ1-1	CASSWISMGQGGTEAFF	TGCGCCAGCAGCTGGATAAGTATGGGACAGGGGGGTACTGAAGCTTTCTTT
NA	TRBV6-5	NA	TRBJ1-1	CASTLGTEAFF	TGTGCCAGCACCTTGGGCACTGAAGCTTTCTTT
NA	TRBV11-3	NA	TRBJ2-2	CASSPPRGFGNTGELFF	TGTGCCAGCAGCCCGCCTCGGGGGTTTGGGAACACCGGGGAGCTGTTTTTT
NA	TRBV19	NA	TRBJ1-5	CASSPRVDHSNQPQHF	TGTGCCAGTAGTCCGAGGGTGGACCATAGCAATCAGCCCCAGCATTTT
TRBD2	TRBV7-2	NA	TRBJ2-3	CASSRRGPSGSTDTQYF	TGTGCCAGCAGCCGGAGGGGCCCTAGCGGAAGCACAGATACGCAGTATTTT
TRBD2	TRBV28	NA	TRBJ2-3	CASSALLAGVADTQYF	TGTGCCAGCAGTGCTCTGCTAGCGGGAGTCGCAGATACGCAGTATTTT
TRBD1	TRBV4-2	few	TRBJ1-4	CASSQADRGDEKLFF	TGTGCCAGCAGCCAAGCGGACAGGGGAGATGAAAAACTGTTTTTT
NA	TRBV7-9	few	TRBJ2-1	CASTAGTIGDEQFF	TGTGCCAGCACCGCCGGGACCATCGGGGATGAGCAGTTCTTC
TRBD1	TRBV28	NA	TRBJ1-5	CASSPLSVYTGGGGQPQHF	TGTGCCAGCAGCCCACTCTCGGTATACACAGGGGGCGGGGGTCAGCCCCAGCATTTT
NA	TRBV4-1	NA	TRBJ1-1	CASSQSDRLLVRPEAFF	TGCGCCAGCAGCCAATCGGACCGACTCCTGGTGAGACCTGAAGCTTTCTTT
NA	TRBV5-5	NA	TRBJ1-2	CASSLAVLVGGVNYGYTF	TGTGCCAGCAGCTTGGCGGTCCTCGTCGGGGGCGTTAACTATGGCTACACCTTC
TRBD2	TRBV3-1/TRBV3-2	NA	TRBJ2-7	CASSYSGGYYEQYF	TGTGCCAGCAGCTACAGCGGGGGCTACTACGAGCAGTACTTC
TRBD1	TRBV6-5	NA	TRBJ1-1	CASSYRDRATEAFF	TGTGCCAGCAGTTACCGGGACAGGGCCACTGAAGCTTTCTTT
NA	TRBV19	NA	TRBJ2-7	CASREQGQTSYEQYF	TGTGCCAGCCGAGAACAGGGCCAAACGAGCTACGAGCAGTACTTC
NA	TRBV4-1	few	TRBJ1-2	CASSQEFVGGGYGYTF	TGCGCCAGCAGCCAAGAATTTGTGGGGGGAGGTTATGGCTACACCTTC
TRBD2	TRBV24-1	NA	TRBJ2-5	CATGAAGTTQETQYF	TGTGCCACCGGGGCCGCCGGGACTACCCAAGAGACCCAGTACTTC
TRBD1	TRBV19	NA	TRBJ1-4	CASSTTGATNPANEKLFF	TGTGCCAGTAGTACGACAGGGGCGACAAATCCAGCTAATGAAAAACTGTTTTTT
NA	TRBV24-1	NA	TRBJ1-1	CATSDLGEGLQNTEAFF	TGTGCCACCAGTGATTTGGGGGAGGGCCTTCAGAACACTGAAGCTTTCTTT
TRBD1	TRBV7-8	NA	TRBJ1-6	CASSSGQGLSPLHF	TGTGCCAGCAGCTCCGGACAGGGTCTTTCACCCCTCCACTTT